The source of this T cell receptor (beta chain) is a study of tumor-infiltrating lymphocytes in primary liver carcinoma. TCR beta cDNA came from around 0.5 ug total RNA, primed with a constant-region primer. For TCR beta, libraries were produced by three nested multiplex PCR rounds using slightly modified ARM-PCR. TCRdb ran MiXCR on the multiplex PCR reads and lists one entry per CDR3 protein. The table lists around 54,000 distinct CDR3 sequences, over 65% of them singletons, with around 25% in the top ten. Both RNA and DNA were isolated together from about 20-30 mg of bulk tissue that had not been sorted. The sequence came from a man in his forties with primary liver carcinoma and hepatitis B virus infection. The specimen was liver tumor tissue from sampling region 2. Subset given: tumor region T2, inferior pole.

DNA for the CDR3: TGCAGCGCCGGAATCCCCGGCGCCTACGAGCAGTACTTC. Translated, it gives CSAGIPGAYEQYF. The genes are TRBV29-1 and TRBJ2-7; D is unresolved. Germline V gene lookup returns CDR1 SQVTM and CDR2 ANQGSEA. V was cut by 7 bases and J by 2 bases, with 15 bases left in between. The CDR3 totals 13 residues.